This T cell receptor beta chain comes out of a study of CD8 T cells in ankylosing spondylitis. General study results and limits: Disease-associated clones were CD8+ and fairly uncommon in peripheral blood. From matched ankylosing spondylitis synovial fluid, disease-linked clones were reportedly recovered at significantly enriched levels. A subset of motif variants has previously been described in the synovial fluid and blood of reactive arthritis.

The CDR3 consists of 18 residues. Germline loops: CDR1 LGHDT, CDR2 YNNKEL (reference sequence). TCRdb re-called the 5' RACE reads with MiXCR, one entry per CDR3 protein. The sample includes approximately 260,000 distinct CDR3 sequences, 18% of them seen just once. This clonotype was observed a handful of times. Its specificity is unknown. At one end the junction does not follow the germline gene, possibly because of a read error. Input material: blood, either unsorted or a sorted T cell fraction (not recorded which). This receptor was taken from a male donor with ankylosing spondylitis or in good health (not recorded which). The chain combines TRBV3-1 with TRBJ2-1; no reliable D call. This chain's CDR3 is CATSQDLSVGISYNEQFF. The CDR3, as DNA: TGTGCCACCAGCCAAGATTTGTCTGTCGGTATCTCCTACAATGAGCAGTTCTTC.